This passage covers 7 T cell receptor beta chains from one sample sequenced in a study of blood T cell repertoires in COVID-19. Method: immunoSEQ multiplex PCR; TCRdb's copy keeps in-frame clones and lacks some. The sample has 65,000 or so clones, roughly 79% seen once. Sequences were obtained from peripheral blood. These receptor sequences come from a man aged 55 to 69 with acute or convalescent COVID-19.

The chain couples TRBV19 to TRBJ1-4; D is possibly TRBD1 (5 bases). This CDR3 has 12 amino acids. V lost 6 bases and J lost 7, with 9 bases in between. Germline V gene data show CDR1 as LNHDA and CDR2 as SQIVND (reference sequence). The CDR3 coding sequence is TGTGCCAGTAGACGCGGGGGTGAAAAACTGTTTTTT. This codes for CASRRGGEKLFF.

The CDR3 DNA reads TGCGCCAGCAGCCCCCCGAGTACCGACAATGAGCAGTTCTTC. Protein: CASSPPSTDNEQFF. The V call is TRBV5-1, the J call TRBJ2-1; unclear D gene. V was pared by 4 bases and J by 5 bases, with 13 bases between. Germline CDR1 reads SGHRS; CDR2 reads YFSETQ. The CDR3 contains 14 residues.

This clone was found once. The V call is TRBV7-6, the J call TRBJ1-3, with no clear D. CDR1 and CDR2 (germline): SGHVS, FNYEAQ. The CDR3 is made up of 18 amino acids. V lost 1 base to trimming and J lost 0 bases, with 16 bases between them. This CDR3 is CASSLVIGGVSSGNTIYF. The CDR3 coding sequence is TGTGCCAGCAGCTTAGTTATCGGCGGGGTGAGCTCTGGAAACACCATATATTTT.

This clone was seen a few times. V is TRBV19 and J is TRBJ2-5; the match to TRBD2 covers 13 bases. The ends lost 5 bases at V and 2 bases at J; junction bases unmatched: 5. The V gene's germline CDR1 is LNHDA and CDR2 SQIVND (reference sequence). The CDR3 contains 16 residues. CDR3 in DNA: TGTGCCAGTAGTGGCCTGGGACTAGCGGGGCAAGAGACCCAGTACTTC. Its protein is CASSGLGLAGQETQYF.

Only a few counts were recorded for this clone. The rearrangement joins TRBV19 to TRBJ1-5; D is possibly TRBD1 (6 bases). Trimming took off 6 bases at V and 2 bases at J, with 17 bases between the two ends. CDR1 LNHDA and CDR2 SQIVND come from the germline V gene (reference sequence). The CDR3 has 16 amino acids. The CDR3 sequence is CASSPTGTLGNQPQHF. DNA of the CDR3: TGTGCCAGTAGCCCAACAGGGACATTAGGCAATCAGCCCCAGCATTTT.

The J gene is TRBJ1-1, the V gene TRBV7-2; 7 nucleotides agree with TRBD1. The CDR3 length is 13 residues. V shed 5 bases and J 7 bases; nucleotides not matched to a gene: 7. Germline loops: CDR1 SGHTA, CDR2 FQGNSA. The CDR3 sequence: CASSTTGAVEAFF. As DNA, the CDR3 is TGTGCCAGCAGCACAACAGGGGCCGTTGAAGCTTTCTTT.

The chain joins TRBV7-6 to TRBJ1-3; 11 nucleotides align to TRBD1. Germline assignment: CDR1 SGHVS and CDR2 FNYEAQ. The CDR3 is 14 amino acids. V lost 4 bases and J lost 8; bases outside the gene matches: 4. Written as DNA, the CDR3 is TGTGCCAGCAGCTCGGGACAGGGGGTAGACACCATATATTTT. This translates into CASSSGQGVDTIYF.